The clone carrying this T cell receptor (beta chain) has just a few counts. Per the original methods: Estimation of nucleated cell counts was performed using reference gene primer amplification. Data came from immunoSEQ multiplex PCR; TCRdb stores just in-frame clones and leaves some out. From that table come the V and J calls and clone size; the DNA was used to work out D and trimming. This table holds 60,000 to 75,000 clones, around 87% found once. CDR1 is LGHNA, CDR2 YSLEER, per germline. The V end lost 0 bases, the J end lost 2 bases, and 13 bases lay between the germline ends. The CDR3 runs to 17 residues. This sample is drawn from a study of blood T cell repertoires in COVID-19. The wider study: Researchers got acute and convalescent COVID-19 samples from the United States, Italy and Spain. PBMCs, B-cell-depleted T cells, or T cells were the source of the cDNA or gDNA that made up the material.

The TCR sequence derives from a man in his fifties or sixties with active COVID-19. The sequenced sample consisted of peripheral blood. The chain recombines TRBV4-3 with TRBJ2-2; D ambiguous. CDR3 protein: CASSQDSAATNTGELFF. The CDR3 region has the DNA TGCGCCAGCAGCCAAGACAGCGCGGCCACAAACACCGGGGAGCTGTTTTTT.